This TCR beta chain was found in a study of tumor and adjacent non-tumor tissue in lung cancer. About the research overall: Each sample yielded roughly 4.2 million productive TCRbeta reads on average. Regarding the study as a whole: In normal lung, the top 100 clones were significantly more dominant than in tumor. Compared with tumor, normal lung showed significantly lower TCR diversity.

This sample's RNA came from whole unsorted tissue. About this clonotype: Antigen specificity is unknown. A single base separates this from a much larger clone, so it may be a read error.

The library came from three nested PCR rounds adapted from ARM-PCR protocols. Via MiXCR, TCRdb re-called the multiplex PCR reads, giving one row per CDR3 protein. The table includes 91,000 or so distinct CDR3 sequences, just over 65% detected once. This TCR came from a man in his sixties with non-small cell lung cancer. Sequences were obtained from lung tumor tissue.

The CDR3, as DNA: TGTGCCTGGAGTAGACAGGTCGACACCGAGGAGCTGTTTTTT. This translates into CAWSRQVDTEELFF. V gene TRBV30 combines with J gene TRBJ2-2; D possibly corresponds to TRBD1 (6 bases). The CDR3 consists of 14 residues. Germline assignment: CDR1 GTSNPN and CDR2 SVGIG (reference sequence).